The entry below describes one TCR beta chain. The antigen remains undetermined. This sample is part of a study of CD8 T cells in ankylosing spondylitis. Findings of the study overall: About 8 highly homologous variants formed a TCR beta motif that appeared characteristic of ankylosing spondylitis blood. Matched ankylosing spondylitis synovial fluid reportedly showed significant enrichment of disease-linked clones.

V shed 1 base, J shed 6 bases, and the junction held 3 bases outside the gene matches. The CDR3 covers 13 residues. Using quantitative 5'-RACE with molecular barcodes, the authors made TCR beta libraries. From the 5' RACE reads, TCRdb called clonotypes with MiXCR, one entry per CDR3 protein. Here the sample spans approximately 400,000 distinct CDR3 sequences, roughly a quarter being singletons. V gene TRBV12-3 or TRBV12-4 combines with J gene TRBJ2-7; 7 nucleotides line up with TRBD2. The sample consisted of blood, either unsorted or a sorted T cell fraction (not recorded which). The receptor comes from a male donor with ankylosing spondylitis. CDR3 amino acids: CASSLGSGREQYV. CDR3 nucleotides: TGTGCCAGCAGTTTAGGTAGCGGGCGCGAGCAGTACGTC.